These 29 T cell receptor beta chains share one sample of origin, sequenced in a study of tissue T cells after allogeneic stem cell transplantation. Clones were read by immunoSEQ multiplex PCR, and TCRdb kept only the in-frame ones, dropping some. The data show about 6,300 clones, with 69% seen just once and roughly 25% held by the top ten. Sample: tissue from the stomach, taken at autopsy. These receptors all stem from a woman between 18 and 49 years old with breast cancer.

This chain uses TRBV28 with TRBJ2-1, with 7 bases matching TRBD2. The J segment lost 2 bases and the V segment lost 2 bases, leaving 3 bases of the junction unmatched. The CDR3 consists of 15 residues. The germline V gene encodes CDR1 MDHEN and CDR2 SYDVKM. The CDR3 loop reads CASSLAGDTYNEQFF. The CDR3, as DNA: TGTGCCAGCAGTTTAGCGGGAGACACCTACAATGAGCAGTTCTTC.

This sequence joins TRBV30 and TRBJ2-4, with 10 bases that match TRBD1. The ends lost 1 base at V and 0 bases at J; junction bases unmatched: 9. Germline V gene data show CDR1 as GTSNPN and CDR2 as SVGIG (reference sequence). The CDR3 contains 18 residues. CDR3 region: CAWSAGTGDLLAKNIQYF. In DNA form, the CDR3 reads TGTGCCTGGAGTGCCGGGACAGGGGACCTCCTAGCCAAAAACATTCAGTACTTC.

The rearrangement uses TRBV6-6 and TRBJ1-1; maybe TRBD1 (5 bases). There are 15 residues in the CDR3. The V gene lost 0 bases and the J gene lost 0 bases, with 8 bases spanning the gap. Germline CDR1 reads MNHNY; CDR2 reads SVGAGI (reference sequence). The CDR3 DNA reads as TGTGCCAGCAGTTACTCTGGCAGGGTGAACACTGAAGCTTTCTTT. Residues: CASSYSGRVNTEAFF.

V is TRBV21-1 and J is TRBJ2-5; the D segment call TRBD2 is taken from the table without a DNA check. TRBV21-1 is marked as a pseudogene. The CDR3 is 19 residues long. Here the CDR3 reads CASSDPGLADLAGKESQYF. CDR3 DNA: TGTGCCAGCAGCGATCCGGGACTAGCGGACTTGGCAGGGAAAGAATCCCAGTACTTC.

The chain is built from TRBV18 and TRBJ1-3, with D possibly TRBD1 on 6 matching bases. The ends were cut back, 4 bases at V and 1 base at J, with 8 bases in the middle. CDR3 length: 14 residues. Germline CDR1 is KGHSH and CDR2 is LQKENI. CDR3 nucleotide sequence: TGTGCCAGCTCACTACAGGGATCTGGAAACACCATATATTTT. Translated, it gives CASSLQGSGNTIYF. The variable domain in full, completed from reference TRBV18 and TRBJ1-3, reads NAGVMQNPRHLVRRRGQEARLRCSPMKGHSHVYWYRQLPEEGLKFMVYLQKENIIDESGMPKERFSAEFPKEGPSILRIQQVVRGDSAAYFCASSLQGSGNTIYFGEGSWLTVV.

The gene calls are TRBV6-2 or TRBV6-3 and TRBJ2-7; D unresolved. Germline assignment: CDR1 MNHEY and CDR2 SVGEGT. This CDR3 region has 13 residues. V dropped 2 bases and J dropped 0 bases, with 5 bases sitting between them. Here the CDR3 reads CASSYVGSYEQYF. In nucleotides, the CDR3 is TGTGCCAGCAGTTACGTGGGCTCCTACGAGCAGTACTTC.

This clone is labeled as large. The chain has TRBV4-3 and TRBJ2-7, with TRBD2 as a possible D gene (6 bases). The germline V gene has CDR1 LGHNA and CDR2 YSLEER. The CDR3 loop spans 16 amino acids. Trimming shortened V by 0 bases and J by 3 bases, and 15 bases separated the two germline ends. DNA for the CDR3: TGCGCCAGCAGCCAAGATCGAGGGGACTTAGGCTACGAGCAGTACTTC. Residues: CASSQDRGDLGYEQYF.

The V and J genes are TRBV4-2 and TRBJ2-6; no definite D call. V was shortened by 2 bases and J by 0 bases, with 8 bases between the two germline ends. Germline V gene lookup returns CDR1 LGHNA and CDR2 YNFKEQ. The CDR3 extends over 16 amino acids. The CDR3 DNA follows: TGTGCCAGCAGCCAATCTCGGCTCTCTGGGGCCAACGTCCTGACTTTC. It yields the protein CASSQSRLSGANVLTF.

The chain has TRBV2 and TRBJ2-5; TRBD1 or TRBD2 may be the D gene (5 bases each). V lost 4 bases to trimming and J lost 2 bases, with 11 bases between them. The CDR3 consists of 14 residues. CDR1 SNHLY and CDR2 FYNNEI come from the germline V gene. CDR3 DNA sequence: TGTGCCAGCAGTGCACAGTGGGGGCAAGAGACCCAGTACTTC. It specifies CASSAQWGQETQYF. Looking up the rest from reference TRBV2 and TRBJ2-5 gives the full variable domain: EPEVTQTPSHQVTQMGQEVILRCVPISNHLYFYWYRQILGQKVEFLVSFYNNEISEKSEIFDDQFSVERPDGSNFTLKIRSTKLEDSAMYFCASSAQWGQETQYFGPGTRLLVL.

The chain has TRBV20-1 and TRBJ1-6; unclear D gene. The CDR3 consists of 11 residues. Germline CDR1 and CDR2: DFQATT and SNEGSKA (reference sequence). V was cut by 1 base and J by 9 bases, with 4 bases left in between. The CDR3 nucleotides read TGCAGTGCTAGAGCGGCTTCACCCCTCCACTTT. It translates to CSARAASPLHF.

This clone was observed a few times. The chain uses TRBV19 and TRBJ2-1; 8 positions agree with TRBD1. This CDR3 contains 15 residues. Germline V gives CDR1 LNHDA, CDR2 SQIVND (reference sequence). J lost 0 bases, V lost 5 bases, and 3 bases had no gene match. This CDR3 reads CASSYRGDSYNEQFF. In nucleotides, the CDR3 is TGTGCCAGTAGTTACAGGGGGGACTCCTACAATGAGCAGTTCTTC.

V and J are TRBV10-3 and TRBJ1-4; no firm D call. The CDR3 is 13 residues long. CDR1 and CDR2 from the germline V gene are ENHRY and SYGVKD. Trimming removed 10 bases at V and 0 bases at J, with 9 bases between. The CDR3 DNA sequence: TGTGCCACCGGGAGAGCAACTAATGAAAAACTGTTTTTT. It is translated as CATGRATNEKLFF.

V is TRBV7-3 and J is TRBJ2-5; D unresolved. Germline-derived CDR1 and CDR2 are SGHTA and FQGTGA. V was clipped by 3 bases and J by 2 bases, with 7 bases between them. This CDR3 region has 13 residues. CDR3 loop: CASSFGLQETQYF. The DNA for the CDR3 is TGTGCCAGCAGCTTCGGTCTACAAGAGACCCAGTACTTC.

The rearrangement joins TRBV30 to TRBJ1-4; D is ambiguous. V gave up 3 bases and J gave up 3 bases, with 11 bases separating them. CDR1 and CDR2 from the germline V gene are GTSNPN and SVGIG (reference sequence). The CDR3 totals 14 residues. The CDR3 loop reads CAWRPRGANEKLFF. CDR3 nucleotides: TGTGCCTGGAGACCACGGGGTGCTAATGAAAAACTGTTTTTT.

The chain uses TRBV7-9 and TRBJ1-5; D gene ambiguous. Between the trimmed V and J ends, which lost 4 bases and 5 bases, there was a span of 12 bases. This CDR3 contains 14 residues. Germline CDR1 SEHNR, CDR2 FQNEAQ (reference sequence). The CDR3 region is CASSSPGADQPQHF. DNA of the CDR3: TGTGCCAGCAGCTCACCGGGTGCCGATCAGCCCCAGCATTTT.

The V and J genes are TRBV7-9 and TRBJ1-2; possibly TRBD1 for D (5 bases). The CDR3 runs 13 residues. Germline V gene sequence: CDR1 SEHNR, CDR2 FQNEAQ (reference sequence). Trimming removed 1 base from V and 7 bases from J, with 10 bases in between. CDR3 coding DNA: TGTGCCAGCAGCTTAGTAGGGGCTGGTGGCTACACCTTC. Translated, it gives CASSLVGAGGYTF. The full variable domain, its missing parts supplied by reference TRBV7-9 and TRBJ1-2, is DTGVSQNPRHKITKRGQNVTFRCDPISEHNRLYWYRQTLGQGPEFLTYFQNEAQLEKSRLLSDRFSAERPKGSFSTLEIQRTEQGDSAMYLCASSLVGAGGYTFGSGTRLTVV.

The rearrangement joins TRBV12-3 or TRBV12-4 to TRBJ2-7; D unresolved. Trimming removed 6 bases at V and 3 bases at J, with 9 bases between. The CDR3 loop spans 12 amino acids. In DNA form, the CDR3 reads TGTGCCAGCAGCCTAAGTGACTACGAGCAGTACTTC. Its translation: CASSLSDYEQYF.

Notes on this clone: This same CDR3 is encoded by further DNA sequences in the sample. The DNA for the CDR3 is TGCGCCAGCAGCTCCTTACAGGGTACCGGGGAGCTGTTTTTT. Its translation is CASSSLQGTGELFF. The chain uses TRBV5-1 and TRBJ2-2; weak D call: TRBD1 (6 bases). CDR3 length: 14 amino acids. CDR1 and CDR2 from the germline V gene are SGHRS and YFSETQ. Trimming shortened V by 3 bases and J by 5 bases, and 11 bases separated the two germline ends.

The rearrangement uses TRBV7-9 and TRBJ2-3; D is possibly TRBD2 (5 bases). CDR3 size: 12 residues. The V end was cut by 5 bases, the J end by 9 bases, with 12 bases between. Germline V lookup: CDR1 SEHNR, CDR2 FQNEAQ (reference sequence). DNA of the CDR3: TGTGCCAGCAGCCGTGACCGGGAAACGCAGTATTTT. Protein product: CASSRDRETQYF.

The rearrangement joins TRBV28 to TRBJ1-1, with TRBD1 matching over 7 bases. This CDR3 is 16 amino acids long. Trimming at V came to 4 bases and at J to 5 bases, leaving 13 bases not matched to a gene. Germline values: CDR1 MDHEN, CDR2 SYDVKM. Written as DNA, the CDR3 is TGTGCCAGCAGTTCCGGTTGGGGCAGGGGGGCTACTGAAGCTTTCTTT. Amino acid sequence: CASSSGWGRGATEAFF.

The rearrangement joins TRBV7-9 to TRBJ2-3; 7 bases are a match to TRBD2. This CDR3 has 17 residues. The V and J ends lost 1 base and 4 bases, in that order; junction bases with no gene match: 11. Germline values: CDR1 SEHNR, CDR2 FQNEAQ (reference sequence). CDR3 DNA sequence: TGTGCCAGCAGCTTAGACGTTGTAGTACGGGGGGCAGATACGCAGTATTTT. It is translated as CASSLDVVVRGADTQYF.

This clone was recorded a few times. The chain carries TRBV2 and TRBJ1-3; D is uncertain. The V gene lost 4 bases and the J gene lost 0 bases, with 13 bases spanning the gap. CDR1 SNHLY and CDR2 FYNNEI come from the germline V gene. The CDR3 is 16 amino acids. The CDR3 protein is CASSAGRAGSGNTIYF. CDR3 DNA: TGTGCCAGCAGTGCCGGCAGAGCCGGCTCTGGAAACACCATATATTTT.

V gene TRBV7-8 combines with J gene TRBJ1-5; tentative D call: TRBD1 (5 bases). Trimming pared 2 bases from V and 6 bases from J, leaving 11 bases between. This CDR3 has 14 residues. CDR1 SGHVS and CDR2 FQNEAQ come from the germline V gene. The CDR3 reads CASSLTGGGQPQHF. In nucleotides, the CDR3 is TGTGCCAGCAGCTTAACGGGGGGGGGTCAGCCCCAGCATTTT.

The chain uses TRBV5-8 and TRBJ2-1, with D possibly matching TRBD2 (6 bases). Germline V gene sequence: CDR1 SGHTS, CDR2 YDEGEE. The CDR3 runs to 15 residues. Trimming cost V 0 bases and J 5 bases, with 12 bases left between them. The CDR3 loop is CASSLEGAGHNEQFF. The CDR3 DNA sequence: TGTGCCAGCAGCTTGGAGGGAGCGGGCCACAATGAGCAGTTCTTC.

This rearrangement joins TRBV11-1 to TRBJ1-2; 10 bases agree with TRBD1. This CDR3 has 13 residues. Germline trimming cut 3 bases from V and 6 bases from J; bases unmatched to any gene: 1. Germline-derived CDR1 and CDR2 are SGHAT and FQDESV (reference sequence). The CDR3 sequence: CASSLDRGDGYTF. In nucleotides, the CDR3 is TGTGCCAGCAGCTTGGACAGGGGGGATGGCTACACCTTC.

The chain recombines TRBV5-1 with TRBJ2-3, with 9 bases matching TRBD2. Germline V gene sequence: CDR1 SGHRS, CDR2 YFSETQ. The CDR3 loop spans 15 amino acids. J gave up 3 bases and V 5 bases, and 7 bases lay outside the gene matches. CDR3 residues: CASSNSGSRTDTQYF. The CDR3 DNA reads as TGCGCCAGCAGTAATAGCGGGAGTCGAACAGATACGCAGTATTTT.

The chain uses TRBV7-8 and TRBJ1-3; D is possibly TRBD1 (6 bases). This CDR3 has 16 residues. Germline V CDR1 and CDR2: SGHVS, FQNEAQ. The V and J ends lost 3 bases and 0 bases respectively, with 12 bases between them. DNA for the CDR3: TGTGCCAGCAGCTTGGGGGGGCGTTACTCTGGAAACACCATATATTTT. It yields the protein CASSLGGRYSGNTIYF. Full variable domain (missing parts from reference TRBV7-8 and TRBJ1-3): GAGVSQSPRYKVAKRGQDVALRCDPISGHVSLFWYQQALGQGPEFLTYFQNEAQLDKSGLPSDRFFAERPEGSVSTLKIQRTQQEDSAVYLCASSLGGRYSGNTIYFGEGSWLTVV.

V and J are TRBV15 and TRBJ2-1; 12 bases are a match to TRBD2. The length of the CDR3 is 16 residues. The germline V gene has CDR1 LNHNV and CDR2 YYDKDF (reference sequence). Trimming removed 5 bases from V and 6 bases from J; junction bases left unmatched: 8. The CDR3 region has the DNA TGTGCCACCAGCTTGAGGACTAGCGGGAACCGCAATGAGCAGTTCTTC. This encodes CATSLRTSGNRNEQFF.

The rearrangement links TRBV6-2 or TRBV6-3 to TRBJ2-1; D remains unclear. The CDR3 extends over 13 amino acids. Germline-derived CDR1 and CDR2 are MNHEY and SVGEGT. Trimming pared 2 bases from V and 5 bases from J, leaving 7 bases between. The CDR3 loop is CASSYVENNEQFF. DNA for the CDR3: TGTGCCAGCAGTTACGTGGAGAACAATGAGCAGTTCTTC.